The entry below describes one TCR beta chain. The antigen remains undetermined. In the PCR, 60 Vbeta and 13 Jbeta primers were used. Sequencing used immunoSEQ multiplex PCR; TCRdb keeps in-frame clones, though not all of them. The sample includes about 190,000 clones, more than 80% seen only once; the top ten take under 0.75%. This record comes from a study of cytomegalovirus exposure and HLA in healthy donors. Study observations and caveats: With further analysis later on, most CMV-associated TCR beta chains appeared HLA-restricted. Researchers reported in a later analysis that a missense DCLRE1C variant was tied to TCR beta V- and J-gene trimming.

V dropped 6 bases and J dropped 8 bases, with 17 bases sitting between them. Germline assignment: CDR1 SEHNR and CDR2 FQNEAQ (reference sequence). The CDR3 covers 14 residues. Sequenced: PBMCs. The chain has TRBV7-9 and TRBJ2-1, with D possibly TRBD2 on 6 matching bases. This TCR was sampled from a boy aged 5-17 years in good health and CMV-seronegative. CDR3 amino acids: CASRGTGVFDEQFF. DNA of the CDR3: TGTGCCAGCAGGGGGACGGGAGTGTTCGATGAGCAGTTCTTC.